These T cell receptor beta chains were read from a single sample in a study of metastatic and nonmetastatic thyroid tumors. TCRdb reprocessed the PCR reads via MiXCR. The sample yields about 21,000 clones, around 29% seen once. Sequenced input: blood. These receptors originate from a female donor with papillary thyroid cancer or a benign thyroid nodule (not recorded which). Some clones in this sample may be carry-over from other donors' samples. The CDR3 runs from the conserved cysteine through the conserved F or W. The order of the fields is CDR3 length, clone size, V gene, D gene, J gene, CDR3 DNA, CDR3 protein. D genes are given only for firm matches. For some rows the clone size is stated as once, few or many, or as a class when expanded; others skip it.

length: 15
size: once
V: TRBV7-8
D: TRBD1
J: TRBJ1-5
DNA: TGTGCCAGCAGCCGTACAGGGGACGAATCTCAGCCCCAGCATTTT
CDR3: CASSRTGDESQPQHF

length: 14
size: few
V: TRBV2
D: .
J: TRBJ1-2
DNA: TGTGCCAGCAGTGATGACAGAGCTAACTATTGCTACACCTTC
CDR3: CASSDDRANYCYTF

length: 12
size: .
V: TRBV6-2/TRBV6-3
D: .
J: TRBJ1-1
DNA: TGTGCCAGCCGGTCAGTAAGGACTGAAGCTTTCTTT
CDR3: CASRSVRTEAFF

length: 14
size: .
V: TRBV7-9
D: .
J: TRBJ1-1
DNA: TGTGCCAGCAGCTTACAGGGTCTGAACACCGAAGCTTTCTTT
CDR3: CASSLQGLNTEAFF

length: 16
size: .
V: TRBV7-7
D: .
J: TRBJ2-7
DNA: TGTGCTAGCAGCTTAGCGTGGCTTTGGGGAAACTACGAGCAGTACTTC
CDR3: CASSLAWLWGNYEQYF

length: 15
size: medium-sized
V: TRBV18
D: .
J: TRBJ1-1
DNA: TGTGCCAGCTCACCCAACGGGGGAGGGGACACTGAAGCTTTCTTT
CDR3: CASSPNGGGDTEAFF

length: 16
size: many
V: TRBV24-1
D: TRBD2
J: TRBJ2-3
DNA: TGTGCCACCAGTGATTTCGAGCGGGGAGGGACAGATACGCAGTATTTT
CDR3: CATSDFERGGTDTQYF

length: 13
size: medium-sized
V: TRBV6-2/TRBV6-3
D: .
J: TRBJ1-2
DNA: TGTGCCAGCAGGCGAGGGGGGATGGATGGCTACACCTTC
CDR3: CASRRGGMDGYTF

length: 12
size: many
V: TRBV7-8
D: .
J: TRBJ1-1
DNA: TGTGCCAGCAGCCAATACAACACTGAAGCTTTCTTT
CDR3: CASSQYNTEAFF

length: 16
size: .
V: TRBV20-1
D: TRBD2
J: TRBJ2-7
DNA: TGCAGTGCTACCGAGGGAGGGACTAGCGGGAGAAACGAGCAGTACTTC
CDR3: CSATEGGTSGRNEQYF

length: 12
size: few
V: TRBV6-1
D: .
J: TRBJ2-3
DNA: TGTGCCAGCAGTGAAGCGCCAGATACGCAGTATTTT
CDR3: CASSEAPDTQYF

length: 16
size: medium-sized
V: TRBV6-1
D: .
J: TRBJ2-6
DNA: TGTGCCAGCAGTTTTAGACCCTTCTGGGGGGCCAACGTCCTGACTTTC
CDR3: CASSFRPFWGANVLTF

length: 16
size: few
V: TRBV6-4
D: TRBD2
J: TRBJ2-3
DNA: TGTGCCAGCAGTGAAGCCCCTAGCGGGAACACAGATACGCAGTATTTT
CDR3: CASSEAPSGNTDTQYF

length: 16
size: .
V: TRBV2
D: TRBD2
J: TRBJ2-3
DNA: TGTGCCAGCAGGGGGAGGGGCCTTCTTAGCACAGATACGCAGTATTTT
CDR3: CASRGRGLLSTDTQYF

length: 13
size: many
V: TRBV2
D: TRBD1
J: TRBJ1-1
DNA: TGTGCCAGCAACAGGGGGCGGGGGACTGAAGCTTTCTTT
CDR3: CASNRGRGTEAFF

length: 16
size: .
V: TRBV5-1
D: TRBD1
J: TRBJ2-3
DNA: TGCGCCAGCAGCTCCCCTGACGGGACAGACACAGATACGCAGTATTTT
CDR3: CASSSPDGTDTDTQYF

length: 15
size: medium-sized
V: TRBV28
D: TRBD2
J: TRBJ2-2
DNA: TGTGCCAGCAGTTTGATTGGTAGCGGGGACGGGGAGCTGTTTTTT
CDR3: CASSLIGSGDGELFF

length: 14
size: .
V: TRBV5-1
D: TRBD2
J: TRBJ2-7
DNA: TGCGCCAGCAGACGTGAACTAGCGGTCTACGAGCAGTACTTC
CDR3: CASRRELAVYEQYF

length: 15
size: .
V: TRBV19
D: .
J: TRBJ1-5
DNA: TGTGCCAGTAGTATTACGGACGGATACAATCAGCCCCAGCATTTT
CDR3: CASSITDGYNQPQHF

length: 12
size: medium-sized
V: TRBV3-1
D: TRBD1
J: TRBJ1-2
DNA: TGTGCCAGCAGCCAGCTGGGACAGGGCTACACCTTC
CDR3: CASSQLGQGYTF

length: 15
size: .
V: TRBV5-8
D: .
J: TRBJ2-5
DNA: TGTGCGAGCTGCCAGACGGGACTTGCACAAGAGACCCAGTACTTC
CDR3: CASCQTGLAQETQYF

length: 16
size: .
V: TRBV4-3
D: TRBD1
J: TRBJ2-7
DNA: TGCGCCAGCAGAGAGGTGTGGGGACAGGGAGCCTACGAGCAGTACTTC
CDR3: CASREVWGQGAYEQYF

length: 15
size: many
V: TRBV28
D: TRBD1
J: TRBJ2-5
DNA: TGTGCCAGCAGTCCAGGACAGGGGGGTCGCGAGACCCAGTACTTC
CDR3: CASSPGQGGRETQYF

length: 13
size: medium-sized
V: TRBV11-2
D: TRBD2
J: TRBJ2-7
DNA: TGTGCCAGCAGCTCCTTAGCGGGAGGCGAGCAGTACTTC
CDR3: CASSSLAGGEQYF

length: 16
size: few
V: TRBV6-1
D: TRBD2
J: TRBJ2-7
DNA: TGTGCCAGCAGAGCATACGGACTAGCGAACTCCTACGAGCAGTACTTC
CDR3: CASRAYGLANSYEQYF

length: 16
size: many
V: TRBV5-5
D: .
J: TRBJ1-3
DNA: TGTGCCAGCAGCACCGGGTCTACGAGCTCTGGAAACACCATATATTTT
CDR3: CASSTGSTSSGNTIYF

length: 11
size: few
V: TRBV12-3/TRBV12-4
D: .
J: TRBJ2-5
DNA: TGTGCCAGCAGCTTTAGGCGGGCCCAGTACTTC
CDR3: CASSFRRAQYF

length: 12
size: medium-sized
V: TRBV20-1
D: .
J: TRBJ1-5
DNA: TGCAGTGCTACCCAAAGGGGGCAGCCCCAGCATTTT
CDR3: CSATQRGQPQHF

length: 12
size: .
V: TRBV20-1
D: .
J: TRBJ1-2
DNA: TGCAGCCCTTTCAGGGGTACGGAAGGCTACACCTTC
CDR3: CSPFRGTEGYTF